One sample yielded the 29 T cell receptor beta chains listed below, sequenced in a study of beta chain features in type 1 diabetes. Every isolated RNA sample was fully reverse transcribed, so sequencing captured expressed TCRB transcripts. The repertoire was sequenced with immunoSEQ multiplex PCR; TCRdb's copy has only in-frame clones and lacks some. The repertoire consists of about 180,000 clones, with more than 10% occurring once and the leading ten covering roughly 0.56%. Input material: central memory CD4+ T cells from blood. Receptor source: a woman aged 18-29 years in good health.

In this sample, this clone turned up a few times. J is TRBJ2-5 and V is TRBV7-2; D is unclear. The V gene's germline CDR1 is SGHTA and CDR2 FQGNSA. Trimming took off 5 bases at V and 3 bases at J, with 13 bases between the two ends. This CDR3 spans 14 amino acids. CDR3 nucleotide sequence: TGTGCCAGCAGCCCCGGGTCCCGTAAAGAGACCCAGTACTTC. Translation gives CASSPGSRKETQYF.

To note about this clone: Additional DNA sequences in this sample encode the identical CDR3. The V gene is TRBV29-1, the J gene TRBJ2-1; 8 bases are a match to TRBD2. Germline values: CDR1 SQVTM, CDR2 ANQGSEA. This CDR3 comprises 16 residues. J lost 0 bases, V lost 0 bases, and 4 bases had no gene match. The CDR3 sequence: CSVEDRSGSSYNEQFF. The DNA for the CDR3 is TGCAGCGTTGAAGATCGGAGCGGGAGCTCCTACAATGAGCAGTTCTTC.

This clone was seen a handful of times. The chain employs TRBV25-1 and TRBJ2-3, with D maybe TRBD1 (5 bases). Deletions cut 5 bases from V and 4 bases from J, with 19 bases between. CDR1 is MGHDK and CDR2 is SYGVNS in the germline V gene. The CDR3 extends over 16 amino acids. CDR3 nucleotides: TGTGCCAGCAGTTTCCAGGGCCAGGAGTTTTCAGATACGCAGTATTTT. It translates to CASSFQGQEFSDTQYF.

This clone was observed a handful of times. The chain uses TRBV11-2 and TRBJ2-1, with D possibly matching TRBD2 (6 bases). From germline, CDR1 is SGHAT and CDR2 FQNNGV. V was trimmed by 5 bases and J by 13 bases, leaving 18 bases between them. The CDR3 length is 13 residues. This CDR3 is CASSPPTRFSQFF. DNA for the CDR3: TGTGCCAGCAGCCCCCCGACTAGGTTCTCCCAGTTCTTC.

The rearrangement links TRBV5-6 to TRBJ2-1, with 7 bases lining up with TRBD2. CDR1 is SGHDT, CDR2 YYEEEE, per germline. This CDR3 has 17 amino acids. Unmatched junction bases numbered 11, after V lost 5 bases and J lost 0 bases. CDR3 sequence reads: CASSPLPRESSYNEQFF. The CDR3 DNA reads as TGTGCCAGCAGTCCCCTCCCGCGGGAGAGCTCCTACAATGAGCAGTTCTTC.

This clone has only a few counts. The chain recombines TRBV9 with TRBJ2-5, with 13 nucleotides matching TRBD2. The length of the CDR3 is 16 residues. The J segment lost 4 bases and the V segment lost 3 bases, leaving 6 bases of the junction unmatched. Germline CDR1 and CDR2: SGDLS and YYNGEE. This CDR3 is CASSAGGLAGVETQYF. As DNA, the CDR3 is TGTGCCAGCAGCGCCGGTGGACTAGCGGGAGTAGAGACCCAGTACTTC.

J is TRBJ2-1 and V is TRBV7-2; TRBD2 agrees at 8 bases. Germline V CDR1 and CDR2: SGHTA, FQGNSA. The CDR3 totals 17 residues. Trimming removed 6 bases from V and 10 bases from J; junction bases left unmatched: 20. The CDR3 DNA reads as TGTGCCAGCAGTCGGGCCTTGCGAGTGCGGGAGGCTGGGGAGCAGTTCTTC. It is translated as CASSRALRVREAGEQFF.

This clone was observed at least ten times. The chain combines TRBV28 with TRBJ2-7; no clear D gene. Germline-derived CDR1 and CDR2 are MDHEN and SYDVKM. The CDR3 runs 21 residues. V lost 5 bases and J lost 0, with 32 bases in between. CDR3 DNA sequence: TGTGCCAGCAGTCCCCCCACAATAGACTTTGGCCATCGAGGCAACTCCTACGAGCAGTACTTC. It encodes CASSPPTIDFGHRGNSYEQYF.

This clone turned up a few times. This chain uses TRBV5-1 with TRBJ2-5, with TRBD2 as a possible D gene (6 bases). The CDR3 is 15 amino acids. The V gene lost 3 bases and the J gene lost 2 bases, with 14 bases spanning the gap. Germline V gives CDR1 SGHRS, CDR2 YFSETQ. This CDR3 is CASSSLGAGQETQYF. Written as DNA, the CDR3 is TGCGCCAGCAGCTCACTAGGGGCGGGACAAGAGACCCAGTACTTC.

The chain recombines TRBV6-6 with TRBJ2-6; D uncertain. V lost 6 bases, J lost 0 bases, and 9 bases lay in between. This CDR3 is built from 15 residues. In germline, CDR1 is MNHNY, CDR2 SVGAGI (reference sequence). The CDR3 DNA reads as TGTGCCAGCAGCCTTGTTTCCTCTGGGGCCAACGTCCTGACTTTC. Its protein product is CASSLVSSGANVLTF.

This clone has a count of ten or more. The chain links TRBV9 to TRBJ1-2; D gene ambiguous. V was clipped by 4 bases and J by 9 bases, with 19 bases between them. CDR3 length: 14 amino acids. The V gene's germline CDR1 is SGDLS and CDR2 YYNGEE. CDR3 sequence reads: CASSPWEGPSSYTF. In nucleotides, the CDR3 is TGTGCCAGCAGCCCCTGGGAGGGCCCCTCGAGCTACACCTTC.

The rearrangement joins TRBV28 to TRBJ2-7, with D possibly matching TRBD2 (7 bases). V was cut by 7 bases and J by 1 base, with 17 bases left in between. The CDR3 loop spans 15 amino acids. CDR1 is MDHEN and CDR2 is SYDVKM in the germline V gene. The CDR3 region is CASTEGGERSYEQYF. The CDR3 bases are TGTGCCAGCACAGAGGGGGGGGAGAGGTCCTACGAGCAGTACTTC.

The rearrangement joins TRBV4-2 to TRBJ2-7; 9 nucleotides match TRBD1. This CDR3 is built from 14 residues. Unmatched junction bases numbered 5, after V lost 4 bases and J lost 4 bases. Germline V gene lookup returns CDR1 LGHNA and CDR2 YNFKEQ. The CDR3 sequence is CASSPRTGEYEQYF. For the CDR3, the DNA is TGTGCCAGCAGCCCCCGGACAGGGGAGTACGAGCAGTACTTC.

CDR3 sequence: CASTVTGGRNHGYTF. The CDR3 DNA follows: TGCGCCAGCACCGTAACCGGGGGTCGGAACCATGGCTACACCTTC. This rearrangement joins TRBV5-1 to TRBJ1-2, with D possibly matching TRBD1 (5 bases). V lost 6 bases, J lost 6 bases, and 21 bases lay in between. Germline V lookup: CDR1 SGHRS, CDR2 YFSETQ. The CDR3 has 15 amino acids.

The genes are TRBV2 and TRBJ2-3; TRBD2 aligns across 12 bases. From germline, CDR1 is SNHLY and CDR2 FYNNEI. V trimming: 7 bases; J trimming: 4 bases; junction bases outside the gene matches: 9. The CDR3 sequence is 16 residues long. The CDR3 nucleotides read TGTGCCAGCATCAAGACTAGCGGGAGTAGAGCAGATACGCAGTATTTT. Translating gives CASIKTSGSRADTQYF.

The chain carries TRBV11-2 and TRBJ2-1, with 10 nucleotides matching TRBD2. The CDR3 contains 17 residues. Germline assignment: CDR1 SGHAT and CDR2 FQNNGV. Trimming at V came to 4 bases and at J to 8 bases, leaving 14 bases not matched to a gene. The CDR3 here is CASSSPPGTSAFDEQFF. DNA of the CDR3: TGTGCCAGCAGCTCACCCCCCGGGACTAGCGCCTTCGATGAGCAGTTCTTC.

The rearrangement joins TRBV18 to TRBJ1-3, with no clear D. The germline V gene encodes CDR1 KGHSH and CDR2 LQKENI. The CDR3 sequence is 13 residues long. V lost 2 bases to trimming and J lost 5 bases, with 7 bases between them. CDR3 sequence: CASSPEARNTIYF. The CDR3 region has the DNA TGTGCCAGCTCACCAGAAGCCAGAAACACCATATATTTT.

This clone was counted only a few times. V is TRBV25-1 and J is TRBJ2-3; D remains unclear. Trimming shortened V by 3 bases and J by 2 bases, and 9 bases separated the two germline ends. Germline V lookup: CDR1 MGHDK, CDR2 SYGVNS. The CDR3 has 14 amino acids. The CDR3 here is CASSDPTSTDTQYF. DNA for the CDR3: TGTGCCAGCAGTGATCCCACATCCACAGATACGCAGTATTTT.

This clone came up a few times. The gene calls are TRBV28 and TRBJ1-1, with a tentative D call TRBD1 (6 bases). The CDR3 sequence is 12 residues long. Germline loops: CDR1 MDHEN, CDR2 SYDVKM. V was pared by 8 bases and J by 0 bases, with 7 bases between. The CDR3 reads CASGTLNTEAFF. DNA for the CDR3: TGTGCCAGCGGGACACTGAACACTGAAGCTTTCTTT.

Only a few counts were recorded for this clone. This chain uses TRBV7-2 with TRBJ1-2; D is possibly TRBD1 (5 bases). The CDR3 has 14 amino acids. From germline, CDR1 is SGHTA and CDR2 FQGNSA. Trimming pared 5 bases from V and 4 bases from J, leaving 14 bases between. CDR3 region: CASSRPQGAYGYTF. Written as DNA, the CDR3 is TGTGCCAGCAGCCGACCGCAGGGCGCCTATGGCTACACCTTC.

This clone was seen a handful of times. The chain uses TRBV9 and TRBJ2-1; 8 bases are shared with TRBD2. V trimming: 3 bases; J trimming: 5 bases; junction bases outside the gene matches: 10. This CDR3 has 16 amino acids. CDR1 is SGDLS and CDR2 is YYNGEE in the germline V gene. The CDR3 region is CASSEPPLAGHNEQFF. CDR3 nucleotide sequence: TGTGCCAGCAGCGAGCCCCCGCTAGCGGGTCACAATGAGCAGTTCTTC.

V and J are TRBV29-1 and TRBJ1-5; D unclear. Looked up from germline, CDR1 is SQVTM and CDR2 is ANQGSEA. V dropped 3 bases and J dropped 5 bases, with 11 bases sitting between them. The CDR3 length is 13 residues. The CDR3 DNA follows: TGCAGCGTTGAGGCGGGGTTAGATCAGCCCCAGCATTTT. This encodes CSVEAGLDQPQHF.

This clone came up a few times. The chain uses TRBV5-5 and TRBJ2-7, with 7 bases aligning to TRBD1. V lost 0 bases, J lost 4 bases, and 4 bases stayed unmatched. Germline V gene lookup returns CDR1 SGHKS and CDR2 YYEKEE (reference sequence). The CDR3 is 14 residues long. Here the CDR3 DNA reads TGTGCCAGCAGCTTGGTTGCAGGGGGTTACGAGCAGTACTTC. Protein product: CASSLVAGGYEQYF.

This clone was picked up a small number of times. The V call is TRBV30, the J call TRBJ1-1; 7 nucleotides line up with TRBD1. Looked up from germline, CDR1 is GTSNPN and CDR2 is SVGIG (reference sequence). The CDR3 length is 16 residues. Unmatched junction bases numbered 19, after V lost 8 bases and J lost 4 bases. CDR3 loop: CAGTPLTGLVGTEAFF. The CDR3 DNA reads TGTGCCGGTACCCCGCTGACAGGGTTGGTTGGCACTGAAGCTTTCTTT.

This clone was recorded a few times. The same CDR3 also results from other DNA sequences found in this sample. The V gene is TRBV28, the J gene TRBJ2-1; D unclear. The ends were cut back, 5 bases at V and 4 bases at J, with 3 bases in the middle. The CDR3 spans 11 residues. Germline V lookup: CDR1 MDHEN, CDR2 SYDVKM. The chain's CDR3 is CASSLYNEQFF. CDR3 DNA: TGTGCCAGCAGTCTTTACAATGAGCAGTTCTTC.

The sample holds a few counts of this clone. This chain joins TRBV6-5 and TRBJ2-6, with D perhaps matching TRBD2 (5 bases). The CDR3 runs 15 residues. With 6 bases removed from V and 0 bases from J, the gap between germline ends came to 9 bases. Germline CDR1 MNHEY, CDR2 SVGAGI. CDR3 sequence reads: CASRSRASGANVLTF. CDR3 in DNA: TGTGCCAGCAGGTCGCGGGCCTCTGGGGCCAACGTCCTGACTTTC.

V and J are TRBV29-1 and TRBJ2-3; TRBD2 aligns across 10 bases. Germline CDR1 is SQVTM and CDR2 is ANQGSEA. V was pared by 6 bases and J by 5 bases, with 8 bases of the junction left unmatched. The CDR3 extends over 14 amino acids. CDR3 DNA sequence: TGCAGCGTGGTCCTAGCGGGAGTTTTAGATACGCAGTATTTT. Amino acids: CSVVLAGVLDTQYF.

The rearrangement links TRBV7-2 to TRBJ2-7, with 7 bases matching TRBD2. Germline CDR1 is SGHTA and CDR2 is FQGNSA. The trim removed 1 base at V and 7 bases at J, leaving 4 bases unmatched. This CDR3 comprises 13 residues. The CDR3 loop is CASSLGGTKEQYF. CDR3 sequence (DNA): TGTGCCAGCAGCTTAGGGGGGACTAAGGAGCAGTACTTC.

This sequence joins TRBV2 and TRBJ1-2; D possibly corresponds to TRBD1 (5 bases). V shed 0 bases and J shed 8 bases, with 19 bases lying between them. This CDR3 is built from 16 residues. Germline CDR1 reads SNHLY; CDR2 reads FYNNEI. CDR3 coding DNA: TGTGCCAGCAGTGAAGCGCTTCAGGGTGCTCTCAGCGGCTACACCTTC. Its translation is CASSEALQGALSGYTF.